This T cell receptor beta chain appears in the sequencing data of a study of type 1 and type 2 diabetes patients (dated by TCRdb to 2015 to 2016). Some background on the complete study: Nine type 1 diabetes patients, a few type 2 diabetes patients and about 6 nondiabetic controls, all recruited in China, made up the cohort. Throughout the study, CD4 or CD8 MicroBeads on MACS columns were used to positively select CD4+ and CD8+ T cells from PBMCs. A total of roughly 20,000,000 paired-end reads was generated across the whole study. The study used high-throughput sequencing to profile TCRbeta repertoires and compare individuals with type 1 diabetes, type 2 diabetes and no diabetes. For the type 1 diabetes patients, the type 2 diabetes patients acted as a disease comparison group. Similar V gene usage was observed when roughly 20-cycle and roughly 25-cycle amplification were compared, suggesting similar primer efficiencies and random PCR bias. Paired-end sequencing of TCRbeta libraries was performed on Illumina HiSeq 2000 or MiSeq instruments.

With respect to this clonotype: Its antigen has not been determined. Base-call qualities are not available, and no considerably larger clone is one nucleotide away.

From its cysteine to its phenylalanine, the CDR3 spans 15 amino acids. The read is trimmed to its CDR3 DNA, 45 bases read in frame from base 1. V is pared back by 5 bases and J by 3 bases, with 12 bases lying between the germline termini. CDR1 and CDR2 are read off the germline V gene as SGHDT and YYEEEE. The paper's findings and limits, for the study overall: Because only a limited number of T2D and control samples were sequenced, some T1D-only HECs might also appear in more T2D or control samples. In both CD4+ and CD8+ T cells, type 2 diabetes repertoires were highly diverse, with diversity significantly greater than that of type 1 diabetes repertoires. V and J gene usage patterns of type 2 diabetes and control samples were highly correlated, averaging approximately 0.97 between samples. Type 2 diabetes patients had few highly-expanded CD4+ clones, median one, accounting for a median roughly 3.9% of reads. Age and gender were not matched between study groups, possibly biasing interpretation.

Every diabetic patient fulfilled standard classification criteria for type 1 or type 2 diabetes, and glucose and C-peptide were evaluated using WHO-recommended methods. Exclusion applied to any donor with other autoimmune diseases or infections within the previous four weeks. A roughly 11-milliliter sample of peripheral blood was drawn from every participant. PBMCs were isolated with LymphoPrep density separation. Sequenced using an Illumina MiSeq. Genomic DNA from sorted T cell subsets served as template for TCRbeta CDR3 amplification. The TCRbeta CDR3 region was amplified by multiplex PCR using 30 forward and 13 reverse primers. After the PCR products were purified with AMPure XP beads, a second PCR of 25 cycles was run to add indices and adaptors. Before sequencing, the QIAquick Gel Extraction Kit was used to gel-purify the libraries. From the authors' description of their analysis: FLASH was used to merge paired-end reads, and IgBLAST was used to align the merged reads to IMGT V, D and J germline references. Reads with below 70% alignment identity to germline references were discarded, leaving 11,114,426 reads study-wide. CDR3 boundaries, reading frame and productivity were assigned following IMGT definitions. A highly-expanded clone was defined as any clone making up 1% or more of reads, and normalized Shannon entropy served as the measure of diversity. Group differences in Shannon entropy were tested with unpaired two-tailed t-tests. The public reads were reanalyzed by TCRdb: fastp trimming at Q25, MiXCR alignment, in-frame beta chains only. Rows with a matching CDR3 protein are joined into one entry that keeps the most common DNA and genes. What appears here as the V and J calls and clone size reflects TCRdb's work, not the paper's. This sample comprises 250,000 or so distinct CDR3 sequences, roughly 44% of them detected only once. The ten largest account for roughly 13% of the sample.

Rearrangement joined TRBV5-6 to TRBJ2-6, with the D gene call left open. Sequences were obtained from peripheral blood mononuclear cells (PBMCs). This TCR was sampled from a man aged 18 to 29 with type 2 diabetes. The DNA reads as follows: TGTGCCAGCAGTTCGAGGTGGGTTGGGGCCAACGTCCTGACTTTC. Its amino acids are CASSSRWVGANVLTF.